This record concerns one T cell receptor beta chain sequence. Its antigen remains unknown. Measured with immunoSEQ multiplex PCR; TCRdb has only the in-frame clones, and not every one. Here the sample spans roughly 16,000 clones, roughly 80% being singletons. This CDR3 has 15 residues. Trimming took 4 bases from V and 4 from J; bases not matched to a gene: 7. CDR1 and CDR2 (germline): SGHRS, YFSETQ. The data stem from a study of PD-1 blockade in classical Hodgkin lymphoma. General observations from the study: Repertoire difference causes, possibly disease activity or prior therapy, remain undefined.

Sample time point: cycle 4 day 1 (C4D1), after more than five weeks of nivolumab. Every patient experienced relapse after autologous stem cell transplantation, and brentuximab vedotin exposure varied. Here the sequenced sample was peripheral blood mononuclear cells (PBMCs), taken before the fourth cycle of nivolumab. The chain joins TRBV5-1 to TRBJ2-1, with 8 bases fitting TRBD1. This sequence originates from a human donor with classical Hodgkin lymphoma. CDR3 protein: CASSPGQGPYNEQFF. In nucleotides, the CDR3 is TGCGCCAGCAGCCCAGGACAGGGCCCATACAATGAGCAGTTCTTC.